This T cell receptor (beta chain) stems from a study of T cell responses to AZD1222 COVID-19 vaccine. Broader study findings: White British people made up most donors, females outnumbered males, and clonal diversity was possibly underestimated. Only after the peak T cell response were repertoires sampled. Of spike-specific TCRs, nearly half reportedly target regions left unmutated in variants. Of the AZD1222 recipients, only five to seven were seropositive at baseline.

Turning to this clone: Its antigen is not known.

Profiling relied on immunoSEQ multiplex PCR, and the TCRdb table lists in-frame clones only, not all of them. The sample lists about 68,000 clones, around four fifths occurring once. The junction had 3 bases not matched to a gene; V was cut back by 0 bases and J by 2 bases. Germline V gene data show CDR1 as SGHTA and CDR2 as FQGNSA. The CDR3 consists of 16 residues. This sample comprised peripheral blood, obtained on day 0 of AZD1222 vaccination. This chain connects TRBV7-2 to TRBJ1-3, with 8 bases identical to TRBD1. The TCR comes from an adult in good health. The chain's CDR3 is CASSLAQTGAGNTIYF. In DNA, the CDR3 is TGTGCCAGCAGCTTAGCGCAGACAGGGGCTGGAAACACCATATATTTT.